The 20 T cell receptor beta chains reported below all come from one sample, sequenced in a study of cytomegalovirus exposure and HLA in healthy donors (dated by TCRdb to about 2017). The library was made by the immunoSEQ multiplex PCR assay. Entries here come from immuneACCESS through TCRdb and include only in-frame sequences with V and J called. Some clones fail to appear in such tables; in the studies checked, an unresolved V gene covers under half of the shortfall, and the cause of the remainder is unknown. The sample includes 150,000 or so clones, with around nine tenths observed a single time. Together, the top ten hold around 24% of the sample. The sequenced sample consisted of PBMCs. Receptors originate from a man aged 18 to 30 in good health and CMV-seropositive.

This rearrangement joins TRBV7-9 to TRBJ1-2; D is perhaps TRBD1 (5 bases). Per germline, CDR1 SEHNR and CDR2 FQNEAQ (reference sequence). The CDR3 has 14 amino acids. Trimming pared 0 bases from V and 8 bases from J, leaving 13 bases between. In nucleotides, the CDR3 is TGTGCCAGCAGCTTAGCGGACGTAGGGGAAGGCTACACCTTC. Translation gives CASSLADVGEGYTF.

V gene TRBV5-5 combines with J gene TRBJ1-1; 7 nucleotides match TRBD1. V was clipped by 3 bases and J by 0 bases; unmatched bases: 8. The germline V gene has CDR1 SGHKS and CDR2 YYEKEE (reference sequence). This CDR3 is built from 16 residues. In nucleotides, the CDR3 is TGTGCCAGCAGCTCGGACAGGAAAATCATGAACACTGAAGCTTTCTTT. Translation: CASSSDRKIMNTEAFF. Complete variable domain (other parts from reference TRBV5-5 and TRBJ1-1): DAGVTQSPTHLIKTRGQQVTLRCSPISGHKSVSWYQQVLGQGPQFIFQYYEKEERGRGNFPDRFSARQFPNYSSELNVNALLLGDSALYLCASSSDRKIMNTEAFFGQGTRLTVV.

This clone qualifies as medium-sized. The chain is built from TRBV27 and TRBJ1-5; D remains ambiguous. This CDR3 spans 12 amino acids. CDR1 is MNHEY, CDR2 SMNVEV, per germline (reference sequence). Trimming pared 4 bases from V and 4 bases from J, leaving 5 bases between. The CDR3 protein is CASSSQNQPQHF. CDR3 bases: TGTGCCAGCAGTTCCCAAAATCAGCCCCAGCATTTT.

This chain connects TRBV6-4 to TRBJ2-3; 8 bases match TRBD2. After removal of 2 bases from V and 4 bases from J, the junction contained 5 bases not matched to a gene. Germline CDR1 reads MRHNA; CDR2 reads SNTAGT. The length of the CDR3 is 15 residues. The CDR3 DNA reads as TGTGCCAGCAGTGACAGGGGAGCGGGAGCAGATACGCAGTATTTT. This gives the protein CASSDRGAGADTQYF.

This rearrangement joins TRBV5-1 to TRBJ2-2, with 8 bases fitting TRBD1. The CDR3 length is 15 residues. The ends lost 3 bases at V and 6 bases at J; junction bases unmatched: 7. Germline loops: CDR1 SGHRS, CDR2 YFSETQ. The CDR3 nucleotides are TGCGCCAGCAGCTGGGAGACAGGGGCTGCCGGGGAGCTGTTTTTT. Amino acid sequence: CASSWETGAAGELFF.

The V gene is TRBV28, the J gene TRBJ2-5; D might be TRBD1 (5 bases). The germline V gene has CDR1 MDHEN and CDR2 SYDVKM. V was cut by 4 bases and J by 5 bases, with 20 bases left in between. The CDR3 sequence is 16 residues long. This CDR3 reads CASSSGALVVGETQYF. CDR3 coding DNA: TGTGCCAGCAGTTCTGGGGCCTTAGTGGTGGGGGAGACCCAGTACTTC.

V usage is TRBV13 and J usage is TRBJ1-4; D remains unclear. Trimming took 2 bases from V and 0 from J, leaving 7 bases between them. In germline, CDR1 is PRHDT, CDR2 FYEKMQ (reference sequence). CDR3 length equals 15 residues. As DNA, the CDR3 is TGTGCCAGCAGCTTATCCAGTGCAACTAATGAAAAACTGTTTTTT. Translation: CASSLSSATNEKLFF.

V and J are TRBV4-3 and TRBJ1-3; D remains ambiguous. Germline lookup yields CDR1 LGHNA and CDR2 YSLEER. V was pared by 1 base and J by 0 bases, with 7 bases between. The CDR3 has 15 amino acids. The CDR3 spells CASSQGGSSGNTIYF. DNA of the CDR3: TGCGCCAGCAGCCAAGGTGGTAGCTCTGGAAACACCATATATTTT.

The gene calls are TRBV2 and TRBJ2-7; 7 bases align to TRBD2. Trimming at V came to 8 bases and at J to 3 bases, leaving 19 bases not matched to a gene. Germline V lookup: CDR1 SNHLY, CDR2 FYNNEI. The CDR3 loop spans 17 amino acids. DNA of the CDR3: TGTGCCAGCTACCAAACCGGGACTACCGCTAATGTCTACGAGCAGTACTTC. This sequence encodes CASYQTGTTANVYEQYF.

V gene TRBV7-3 combines with J gene TRBJ2-3, with TRBD2 identical over 14 bases. Trimming took 5 bases from V and 6 from J; bases not matched to a gene: 13. There are 18 residues in the CDR3. CDR1 and CDR2 (germline): SGHTA, FQGTGA. Here the CDR3 DNA reads TGTGCCAGCAGCCTTACTCCGGGACTAGCGGGGGCTAGGGATACGCAGTATTTT. It codes for CASSLTPGLAGARDTQYF.

CDR3 residues: CASSVSTNTEAFF. The CDR3 bases are TGTGCCAGCAGCGTCAGTACGAACACTGAAGCTTTCTTT. This chain joins TRBV9 and TRBJ1-1; D is undetermined. This CDR3 has 13 residues. The germline V gene has CDR1 SGDLS and CDR2 YYNGEE. Trimming shortened V by 2 bases and J by 1 base, and 6 bases separated the two germline ends.

This clone came up once. CDR3 residues: CASRVARGLNTEAFF. DNA for the CDR3: TGTGCCAGCAGGGTCGCCAGGGGCCTGAACACTGAAGCTTTCTTT. This chain joins TRBV6-1 and TRBJ1-1; D possibly corresponds to TRBD1 (6 bases). Germline V gene sequence: CDR1 MNHNS, CDR2 SASEGT. Trimming stripped 6 bases from V and 0 bases from J, with 14 bases between. The CDR3 is 15 residues long.

The J gene is TRBJ2-5, the V gene TRBV5-1; 7 positions match TRBD1. Germline V lookup: CDR1 SGHRS, CDR2 YFSETQ. After removal of 2 bases from V and 3 bases from J, the junction contained 4 bases not matched to a gene. This CDR3 has 14 amino acids. Here the CDR3 reads CASSFDRVKETQYF. The DNA for the CDR3 is TGCGCCAGCAGCTTCGACAGGGTAAAAGAGACCCAGTACTTC. Using reference TRBV5-1 and TRBJ2-5 for the parts outside the CDR3, the full variable domain is KAGVTQTPRYLIKTRGQQVTLSCSPISGHRSVSWYQQTPGQGLQFLFEYFSETQRNKGNFPGRFSGRQFSNSRSEMNVSTLELGDSALYLCASSFDRVKETQYFGPGTRLLVL.

This clone was detected only a few times. The chain combines TRBV6-4 with TRBJ2-3; TRBD1 agrees at 7 bases. V gave up 2 bases and J gave up 4 bases; unmatched junction bases: 0. The CDR3 has 13 amino acids. Germline CDR1 reads MRHNA; CDR2 reads SNTAGT. The CDR3 spells CASSDTGADTQYF. For the CDR3, the DNA is TGTGCCAGCAGTGACACAGGGGCAGATACGCAGTATTTT.

The rearrangement uses TRBV19 and TRBJ2-7; TRBD2 aligns across 7 bases. The J segment lost 2 bases and the V segment lost 4 bases, leaving 11 bases of the junction unmatched. This CDR3 contains 16 residues. CDR1 is LNHDA, CDR2 SQIVND, per germline (reference sequence). The chain's CDR3 is CASSKAPIGTTYEQYF. The CDR3 DNA is TGTGCCAGTAGTAAGGCCCCGATCGGGACTACCTACGAGCAGTACTTC. Combining the CDR3 with reference TRBV19 and TRBJ2-7 gives the whole variable domain DGGITQSPKYLFRKEGQNVTLSCEQNLNHDAMYWYRQDPGQGLRLIYYSQIVNDFQKGDIAEGYSVSREKKESFPLTVTSAQKNPTAFYLCASSKAPIGTTYEQYFGPGTRLTVT.

The J gene is TRBJ2-3, the V gene TRBV5-1, with 9 nucleotides matching TRBD2. The germline gives CDR1 SGHRS, CDR2 YFSETQ. With 4 bases clipped from V and 6 bases from J, the junction kept 21 bases outside the gene matches. The CDR3 loop spans 19 amino acids. CDR3 DNA sequence: TGCGCCAGCAGCCACGGGACTAGCAGGTCTCATTGGGTTGGGGATACGCAGTATTTT. Its translation: CASSHGTSRSHWVGDTQYF.

The V gene is TRBV19, the J gene TRBJ2-3, with 9 bases fitting TRBD2. V was pared by 6 bases and J by 6 bases, with 10 bases of the junction left unmatched. Per the germline V gene, CDR1 is LNHDA and CDR2 is SQIVND (reference sequence). The CDR3 runs to 15 residues. The CDR3 nucleotides read TGTGCCAGTAGCGGTAGCGGGAGCAGATCCGATACGCAGTATTTT. Protein sequence: CASSGSGSRSDTQYF.

On this clone itself: A junction end diverges from the germline sequence, so it may reflect a read error. The chain joins TRBV7-8 to TRBJ2-5, with TRBD1 identical over 7 bases. This CDR3 has 15 amino acids. CDR1 and CDR2 (germline): SGHVS, FQNEAQ. DNA for the CDR3: TGTGCCAGCACCTTACAAACAGGGGCACAAGAGACCCAGTACTTC. This gives the protein CASTLQTGAQETQYF.

This clone appeared a few times. At one end, the junction sequence differs from germline, possibly due to a read error. The chain recombines TRBV13 with TRBJ2-7, with TRBD1 identical over 8 bases. Germline lookup yields CDR1 PRHDT and CDR2 FYEKMQ (reference sequence). There are 11 residues in the CDR3. The CDR3, as DNA: TGTGCCAGCAGCACCGGGACAGGTCCCACCTTC. Residues: CASSTGTGPTF.

The chain has TRBV4-3 and TRBJ1-2; 9 positions match TRBD1. V was pared by 0 bases and J by 8 bases, with 10 bases of the junction left unmatched. The CDR3 covers 16 residues. Germline CDR1 is LGHNA and CDR2 is YSLEER. The CDR3 DNA sequence: TGCGCCAGCAGCCAAGAAGCCCCCCAGGGGACAGGGGGCTACACCTTC. This translates into CASSQEAPQGTGGYTF.